Listed below are T cell receptor beta chains from one sample, sequenced in a study of monozygotic twins with cystic fibrosis. TCRdb's copy holds only in-frame clones and misses some; the assay was immunoSEQ multiplex PCR. This repertoire shows around 30,000 clones, more than 85% found once; its top ten account for roughly 1%. The sample was blood. These receptors all come from a girl aged 2-15 years with cystic fibrosis. CDR3s include the opening cysteine and the closing phenylalanine or tryptophan. D genes are given only for firm matches. The size of a clone is reported for some rows only, either as once, few or many, or as a class for expanded clones.

DNA	CDR3	size	D	J	V
TGTGCCAGCAGTGAGCCCTACAGGTACAATCAGCCCCAGCATTTT	CASSEPYRYNQPQHF	-	-	TRBJ1-5	TRBV6-1
TGTGCCAGCAGCAACAGACAGGGGTTCAAACTGTTTTTT	CASSNRQGFKLFF	-	TRBD1	TRBJ1-4	TRBV5-8
TGTGCCAGCAGCTTTGGGCCGGGGACTAGCGGTAACTACGAGCAGTACTTC	CASSFGPGTSGNYEQYF	once	TRBD2	TRBJ2-7	TRBV7-2
TGCAGCGTTGAAACGGGGCTCTCCTACGAGCAGTACTTC	CSVETGLSYEQYF	-	-	TRBJ2-7	TRBV29-1
TGTGCCAGCAGCGGACGGGGAGCATGGGAGGACATTCAGTACTTC	CASSGRGAWEDIQYF	-	-	TRBJ2-4	TRBV5-6
TGTGCCAGCAGCTTGTATGGGACCGAAGCTAACTATGGCTACACCTTC	CASSLYGTEANYGYTF	-	-	TRBJ1-2	TRBV5-4
TGCGCCAGCAGCCAAGAGCTCACAGGGAGGTCCTACGAGCAGTACTTC	CASSQELTGRSYEQYF	-	-	TRBJ2-7	TRBV4-1
TGTGCCAGCGGCGGACGGACGTATAATTCACCCCTCCACTTT	CASGGRTYNSPLHF	-	-	TRBJ1-6	TRBV6-1
TGTGCCAGCAGCCAAAGAGGTTACAATGAGCAGTTCTTC	CASSQRGYNEQFF	-	-	TRBJ2-1	TRBV4-2
TGTGCCAGCAGTTTATCGAAAACAGGTTTCACTGAAGCTTTCTTT	CASSLSKTGFTEAFF	-	-	TRBJ1-1	TRBV27
TGTGCCAGCAGTGACTCGTACAATGAGCAGTTCTTC	CASSDSYNEQFF	once	-	TRBJ2-1	TRBV6-4
TGTGCCAGCAGCTGGGGGGTCCGCGGGAACACTGAAGCTTTCTTT	CASSWGVRGNTEAFF	-	-	TRBJ1-1	TRBV5-4
TGTGCCACCACGGGGAATCCCTCCTACAATGAGCAGTTCTTC	CATTGNPSYNEQFF	-	-	TRBJ2-1	TRBV27
TGTGCCAGCAAAGGGCGGGACGGGGGGATTAATGAGCAGTTCTTC	CASKGRDGGINEQFF	-	-	TRBJ2-1	TRBV21-1
TGTGCCAGTAGTATTAGGGGCACCAGGGAGCTGTTTTTT	CASSIRGTRELFF	-	-	TRBJ2-2	TRBV19
TGTGCCAGCAGTAGCCCTCCCAGGGGGGGTGAAGCTTTCTTT	CASSSPPRGGEAFF	-	TRBD1	TRBJ1-1	TRBV6-5
TGTGCCAGCTCACCACCGATCCAGGGATGGACAGATACGCAGTATTTT	CASSPPIQGWTDTQYF	-	-	TRBJ2-3	TRBV18
TGTGCCAGCAGCTTATACCGACGGCGGGGCGACACTGAAGCTTTCTTT	CASSLYRRRGDTEAFF	-	-	TRBJ1-1	TRBV11-2
TGTGCCAGCAGCCCGCCGGACAGGTCCGACTATGGCTACACCTTC	CASSPPDRSDYGYTF	-	TRBD1	TRBJ1-2	TRBV13
TGTGCCAGTGAAGGGGGGGCCCTTAGCCCCGGGGAGCTGTTTTTT	CASEGGALSPGELFF	-	-	TRBJ2-2	TRBV19
TGTGCCAGCCTACGGGACAGGGGAAAATCCGAGCAGTACTTC	CASLRDRGKSEQYF	-	TRBD1	TRBJ2-7	TRBV2
TGCGCCAGCAGCTCCAACCGGGCCCCCTATGGCTACACCTTC	CASSSNRAPYGYTF	once	-	TRBJ1-2	TRBV5-1
TGTGCCAGCAGCGTAGCATCAGGGGGGGTTTTGGTTAGCTCCGGGGAGCTGTTTTTT	CASSVASGGVLVSSGELFF	-	-	TRBJ2-2	TRBV9
TGTGCCAGCAGCTTAGCGGGTCGAGGGACTAGCGGTCGTGGGGGAGAGACCCAGTACTTC	CASSLAGRGTSGRGGETQYF	-	TRBD2	TRBJ2-5	TRBV7-2
TGTGCCTGGGGACAGACGAACAGGGAAGCTTTCTTT	CAWGQTNREAFF	few	-	TRBJ1-1	TRBV30
TGCGCCAGCAGCCATATCTCAGGGAGCTCCTACGAGCAGTACTTC	CASSHISGSSYEQYF	-	-	TRBJ2-7	TRBV4-1
TGTGCCAGCAGCAGGACGATGGGCAATCAGCCCCAGCATTTT	CASSRTMGNQPQHF	-	-	TRBJ1-5	TRBV5-8
TGTGCCAGCAGTTACTTGAGGGACAGACCGAACACTGAAGCTTTCTTT	CASSYLRDRPNTEAFF	-	TRBD1	TRBJ1-1	TRBV6-5
TGTGCCACCAGCAGACCAAGGACTAGCGGGAGGGGCACCGGGGAGCTGTTTTTT	CATSRPRTSGRGTGELFF	-	TRBD2	TRBJ2-2	TRBV15
TGTGCCAGCAGTGTCGACGGAACAGATACGCAGTATTTT	CASSVDGTDTQYF	-	-	TRBJ2-3	TRBV6-6
TGTGCCAGCAGCCCAGGGTTTGGGTACGAGCAGTACTTC	CASSPGFGYEQYF	-	-	TRBJ2-7	TRBV7-9
TGCGCCAGCAGCCAAGAGGGGAGCGGACTGGGGGACAATGAGCAGTTCTTC	CASSQEGSGLGDNEQFF	-	-	TRBJ2-1	TRBV4-1
TGTGCCAGCAGTGAACCGGGACAGGGGGCGAGCCACGAGCAGTACTTC	CASSEPGQGASHEQYF	-	TRBD1	TRBJ2-7	TRBV6-1
TGTGCCAGCAGTGAACAACTTAGCACAGATACGCAGTATTTT	CASSEQLSTDTQYF	-	-	TRBJ2-3	TRBV6-1
TGCGCCAGCAGCCGGGACGGAAGAACTAATGAGCAGTTCTTC	CASSRDGRTNEQFF	-	-	TRBJ2-1	TRBV5-1
TGCGCCAGCAGCCCCTATTTCGACGACAGGAACTATGGCTACACCTTC	CASSPYFDDRNYGYTF	-	-	TRBJ1-2	TRBV4-1
TGTGCCAGCAGTTACGGTGTGGGGCGAGCAAACTATGGCTACACCTTC	CASSYGVGRANYGYTF	-	-	TRBJ1-2	TRBV6-5
TGCGCCAGCAGCTTGGATACAGGGTACGGCTACACCTTC	CASSLDTGYGYTF	-	-	TRBJ1-2	TRBV5-1
TGTGCCAGCTCACCCAGCCGACAGGGCACCTCAGCCGGGGAGCTGTTTTTT	CASSPSRQGTSAGELFF	-	TRBD1	TRBJ2-2	TRBV18
TGTGCCAGCAGCTTGGGACAGAGTGGAAACATTCAGTACTTC	CASSLGQSGNIQYF	-	TRBD1	TRBJ2-4	TRBV7-8
TGTGCCAGCAGCTTGCCGGCGCTTTCTGGGGCCAACGTCCTGACTTTC	CASSLPALSGANVLTF	-	-	TRBJ2-6	TRBV5-4
TGTGCCAGCACCCTCTACGAGCAGTACTTC	CASTLYEQYF	-	-	TRBJ2-7	TRBV2
TGTGCCAGCAGTTTAAAGGCTAACTATGGCTACACCTTC	CASSLKANYGYTF	-	-	TRBJ1-2	TRBV6-5
TGTGCCAGCGAGAACTATGGCTACACCTTC	CASENYGYTF	-	-	TRBJ1-2	TRBV28
TGCAGCGTTGAAGATTTCCCCGCGGACAGCTATGGCTACACCTTC	CSVEDFPADSYGYTF	-	-	TRBJ1-2	TRBV29-1